These 26 T cell receptor beta chains share one sample of origin, sequenced in a study of T cells expressing NK-cell markers. One entry per CDR3 protein, without DNA, is what TCRdb gives after re-calling the 5' RACE reads. Its clone listing holds roughly 150,000 distinct CDR3 sequences. Sample: blood T cells: a sorted CD56 or NKG2C T cell subset, CD4+ or CD8+ T cells, or bulk PBMC T cells (not recorded which). These receptors all stem from a man aged 18 to 69 in good health.

The chain employs TRBV5-6 and TRBJ1-5; the TCRdb call, TRBD1, lacks DNA for checking. CDR3 length: 16 residues. The V gene's germline CDR1 is SGHDT and CDR2 YYEEEE. CDR3 sequence reads: CASSLAGQGSNQPQHF.

The chain has TRBV3-1 and TRBJ2-3; TCRdb calls TRBD2, which cannot be checked without DNA. CDR1 is LGHDT and CDR2 is YNNKEL in the germline V gene (reference sequence). The CDR3 runs 16 residues. Here the CDR3 reads CASSQGFSGVADTQYF.

The chain couples TRBV7-2 to TRBJ2-5; the D gene TCRdb calls, TRBD1, cannot be checked with no DNA. CDR1 and CDR2 (germline): SGHTA, FQGNSA. The length of the CDR3 is 15 residues. CDR3 sequence: CASSPRQGAWETQYF.

The genes are TRBV12-3 or TRBV12-4 and TRBJ2-1; TCRdb returns TRBD1, unconfirmable since there is no DNA. The CDR3 contains 16 residues. CDR3 protein: CASSAQGAALYNEQFF.

The gene calls are TRBV7-3 and TRBJ1-2; TCRdb proposes TRBD1, but this gene call is untestable without DNA. This CDR3 has 14 residues. Per germline, CDR1 SGHTA and CDR2 FQGTGA. CDR3 in amino acids: CASSSRGRLRGYTF. The full variable domain, its missing parts supplied by reference TRBV7-3 and TRBJ1-2, is GAGVSQTPSNKVTEKGKYVELRCDPISGHTALYWYRQSLGQGPEFLIYFQGTGAADDSGLPNDRFFAVRPEGSVSTLKIQRTERGDSAVYLCASSSRGRLRGYTFGSGTRLTVV.

CDR3 region: CARNISSSYNEQFF. The chain carries TRBV6-5 and TRBJ2-1. The V gene's germline CDR1 is MNHEY and CDR2 SVGAGI. The CDR3 is 14 residues long.

CDR3 region: CSVEVAGGNLYEQYF. The chain recombines TRBV29-1 with TRBJ2-7; no DNA is available, so the TRBD1 call from TCRdb remains unchecked. This CDR3 is 15 amino acids long. Germline CDR1 and CDR2: SQVTM and ANQGSEA.

V gene TRBV20-1 combines with J gene TRBJ2-7; the D gene TCRdb calls, TRBD2, cannot be checked with no DNA. The CDR3 extends over 12 amino acids. Germline assignment: CDR1 DFQATT and CDR2 SNEGSKA (reference sequence). This CDR3 is CSARDLGTEQYF.

The rearrangement joins TRBV29-1 to TRBJ1-5. Germline CDR1 reads SQVTM; CDR2 reads ANQGSEA. This CDR3 comprises 13 residues. The CDR3 protein is CSVEDGGDQPQHF.

V and J are TRBV21-1 and TRBJ2-7; without DNA, the TCRdb call of TRBD1 cannot be checked. TRBV21-1 is recorded as a pseudogene. The CDR3 sequence is 16 residues long. CDR3 sequence reads: CASSKVAKGQTYEQYF.

The V gene is TRBV29-1, the J gene TRBJ1-2; TCRdb's assignment of TRBD1 cannot be checked, as there is no DNA. Germline V lookup: CDR1 SQVTM, CDR2 ANQGSEA. The CDR3 is made up of 13 amino acids. The CDR3 sequence is CSDTGTGVYGYTF.

The chain is built from TRBV5-1 and TRBJ1-2; TCRdb's D call, TRBD1, is unchecked because there is no DNA. CDR3 size: 13 residues. Germline V gives CDR1 SGHRS, CDR2 YFSETQ. The CDR3 reads CASSLGGREGYTF.

The chain carries TRBV7-2 and TRBJ2-7; TCRdb selects TRBD1, and the lack of DNA leaves this call unchecked. From germline, CDR1 is SGHTA and CDR2 FQGNSA. The CDR3 covers 16 residues. This CDR3 is CASSLGPGTKTYEQYF.

V and J are TRBV6-4 and TRBJ2-1. Germline CDR1 is MRHNA and CDR2 is SNTAGT. This CDR3 is built from 14 residues. CDR3 region: CASSETLGYNEQFF.

V and J are TRBV10-3 and TRBJ2-5; TCRdb proposes TRBD2, but this gene call is untestable without DNA. The CDR3 has 15 amino acids. Germline CDR1 reads ENHRY; CDR2 reads SYGVKD. CDR3 protein: CAIRGAPGLQETQYF.

V usage is TRBV12-3 or TRBV12-4 and J usage is TRBJ2-7; TCRdb indicates TRBD1, and absent DNA this call remains unverified. This CDR3 comprises 18 residues. This CDR3 is CASSLPGTGEPPPYEQYF.

The chain recombines TRBV28 with TRBJ2-1. The germline CDR1 and CDR2 sequences are MDHEN and SYDVKM. The CDR3 runs to 13 residues. The CDR3 sequence is CASSPDGVNEQFF.

This chain uses TRBV4-1 with TRBJ2-2. Germline CDR1 and CDR2: MGHRA and YSYEKL. This CDR3 is built from 15 residues. CDR3 residues: CASSQDSSGTGELFF.

This rearrangement joins TRBV27 to TRBJ2-5. This CDR3 has 13 residues. CDR1 is MNHEY, CDR2 SMNVEV, per germline (reference sequence). The CDR3 loop reads CASSADTEKTQYF.

The chain has TRBV11-1 and TRBJ2-3; as DNA is missing, the TRBD1 call by TCRdb cannot be tested. This CDR3 has 18 residues. Per the germline V gene, CDR1 is SGHAT and CDR2 is FQDESV (reference sequence). The CDR3 is CASEYKGGVSSSEDTQYF.

The rearrangement joins TRBV5-6 to TRBJ1-2; TCRdb gives TRBD1 as the D gene, but with no DNA this cannot be confirmed. The germline CDR1 and CDR2 sequences are SGHDT and YYEEEE. The CDR3 covers 15 residues. The CDR3 protein is CASSLGFGGAYGYTF.

The chain couples TRBV11-2 to TRBJ2-3; the D call of TRBD1 rests on TCRdb alone, since no DNA is present to check it. CDR3 size: 14 residues. Germline CDR1 is SGHAT and CDR2 is FQNNGV. The CDR3 is CASSLVPVDGTQYF.

The rearrangement links TRBV5-6 to TRBJ2-5. The CDR3 contains 11 residues. CDR1 is SGHDT and CDR2 is YYEEEE in the germline V gene. This chain's CDR3 is CASSVQETQYF.

The chain employs TRBV2 and TRBJ2-7; no DNA is available, so the TRBD1 call from TCRdb remains unchecked. The CDR3 has 12 amino acids. Germline V CDR1 and CDR2: SNHLY, FYNNEI. CDR3 in amino acids: CASTRGGGEQYF.

The chain is built from TRBV2 and TRBJ2-5; TCRdb reports TRBD2, a call that lacks DNA to check it against. The CDR3 consists of 15 residues. Germline CDR1 and CDR2: SNHLY and FYNNEI. CDR3 sequence reads: CASSVADGPFGTQYF.

The V gene is TRBV27, the J gene TRBJ2-3; TCRdb's assignment of TRBD1 cannot be checked, as there is no DNA. The CDR3 is 16 residues long. Germline V gives CDR1 MNHEY, CDR2 SMNVEV (reference sequence). CDR3 sequence reads: CASSLGGGQGPDTQYF.